A selection of T cell receptor beta chains follows, all from one sample in a study of control samples from healthy donors and cancer patients. Here immunoSEQ multiplex PCR was the method, and the copy in TCRdb shows in-frame clones only, minus some. This table has tens of thousands of clones, approximately 85% appearing once. Sequencing input: blood. The receptors were gathered from a middle-aged man in good health. Both conserved end residues are part of each CDR3. D genes are given only for firm matches. Size is stated for part of the rows, as once, few or many counts, or as a class when the clone is expanded.

CDR3nt: TGTGCCAGCAGCGTAGGGGCCACAGATACGCAGTATTTT; CDR3aa: CASSVGATDTQYF; j_gene: TRBJ2-3; v_gene: TRBV9; d_gene: .; abundance: .
CDR3nt: TGTGCCCGGGGACAGGGACTCTACGAGCAGTACTTC; CDR3aa: CARGQGLYEQYF; j_gene: TRBJ2-7; v_gene: TRBV30; d_gene: TRBD1; abundance: .
CDR3nt: TGCAGCGTCGCCTTCGGGGGCAGTTCACCCCTCCACTTT; CDR3aa: CSVAFGGSSPLHF; j_gene: TRBJ1-6; v_gene: TRBV29-1; d_gene: .; abundance: .
CDR3nt: TGTGCCAGCAGCTTGGCAGGGGAGTATAATTCACCCCTCCACTTT; CDR3aa: CASSLAGEYNSPLHF; j_gene: TRBJ1-6; v_gene: TRBV11-3; d_gene: .; abundance: .
CDR3nt: TGTGCCACCGACGGACAGGGCTACAATGAGCAGTTCTTC; CDR3aa: CATDGQGYNEQFF; j_gene: TRBJ2-1; v_gene: TRBV24-1; d_gene: TRBD1; abundance: .
CDR3nt: TGCGCCACCGCAGGGGGCGGTGGTGAAGCTTTCTTT; CDR3aa: CATAGGGGEAFF; j_gene: TRBJ1-1; v_gene: TRBV10-1; d_gene: TRBD1; abundance: .
CDR3nt: TGTGCCAGCAGCTTAGGTCTGGAGGGCTACACCTTC; CDR3aa: CASSLGLEGYTF; j_gene: TRBJ1-2; v_gene: TRBV7-2; d_gene: .; abundance: once
CDR3nt: TGTGCCAGCAGTTTATTGGGAAAGGGGGGAAACACCATATATTTT; CDR3aa: CASSLLGKGGNTIYF; j_gene: TRBJ1-3; v_gene: TRBV27; d_gene: .; abundance: .
CDR3nt: TGTGCCAGCAGTTTCGGACTTCAAGAGACCCAGTACTTC; CDR3aa: CASSFGLQETQYF; j_gene: TRBJ2-5; v_gene: TRBV6-5; d_gene: .; abundance: .
CDR3nt: TGTGCCAGCAGCTTACGCAGAAACACTGAAGCTTTCTTT; CDR3aa: CASSLRRNTEAFF; j_gene: TRBJ1-1; v_gene: TRBV5-4; d_gene: .; abundance: .
CDR3nt: TGTGCCAGCAGTTATTCGCTGACTAGAGGGTCACCCCTCCACTTT; CDR3aa: CASSYSLTRGSPLHF; j_gene: TRBJ1-6; v_gene: TRBV6-5; d_gene: .; abundance: .
CDR3nt: TGCGCCAGCAGCTTGGGGGTAGACCGCTACACCTTC; CDR3aa: CASSLGVDRYTF; j_gene: TRBJ1-2; v_gene: TRBV5-1; d_gene: .; abundance: .
CDR3nt: TGTGCCAGCAGTTTGGGGGCGCTAGGTGGTGAGACCCAGTACTTC; CDR3aa: CASSLGALGGETQYF; j_gene: TRBJ2-5; v_gene: TRBV27; d_gene: .; abundance: .
CDR3nt: TGTGCCAGCAGCCAAGGGACCGGGGAGCTGTTTTTT; CDR3aa: CASSQGTGELFF; j_gene: TRBJ2-2; v_gene: TRBV4-2; d_gene: .; abundance: .
CDR3nt: TGTGCCAGCAGCTGGACGGCAGGGGTTAGTGAAAAACTGTTTTTT; CDR3aa: CASSWTAGVSEKLFF; j_gene: TRBJ1-4; v_gene: TRBV5-4; d_gene: .; abundance: .
CDR3nt: TGTGCCAGTAGTAGGACGGCGAGAAATGAGCAGTTCTTC; CDR3aa: CASSRTARNEQFF; j_gene: TRBJ2-1; v_gene: TRBV19; d_gene: .; abundance: .
CDR3nt: TGCAGCGTTGGTCGTCAGTTCACAGATACGCAGTATTTT; CDR3aa: CSVGRQFTDTQYF; j_gene: TRBJ2-3; v_gene: TRBV29-1; d_gene: .; abundance: once
CDR3nt: TGTGCCAGCAGTTACTCCCCAGTAGCGGGGCTACACAATGAGCAGTTCTTC; CDR3aa: CASSYSPVAGLHNEQFF; j_gene: TRBJ2-1; v_gene: TRBV6-2/TRBV6-3; d_gene: TRBD2; abundance: .
CDR3nt: TGTGCCAGCAGCTTACCTCTAGCGGGGGGTACAGAGACCCAGTACTTC; CDR3aa: CASSLPLAGGTETQYF; j_gene: TRBJ2-5; v_gene: TRBV7-9; d_gene: TRBD2; abundance: .
CDR3nt: TGCGCCAGCAGCTTGGGGGGAAAGGATTGGCGCACTGAAGCTTTCTTT; CDR3aa: CASSLGGKDWRTEAFF; j_gene: TRBJ1-1; v_gene: TRBV5-1; d_gene: .; abundance: .
CDR3nt: TGTGCCAGCAGCCAAGAACAGGGCGTTCCGGGCGAGCAGTTCTTC; CDR3aa: CASSQEQGVPGEQFF; j_gene: TRBJ2-1; v_gene: TRBV3-1/TRBV3-2; d_gene: .; abundance: .
CDR3nt: TGTGCCTGGAGTGACACAGGAATCAATCAGCCCCAGCATTTT; CDR3aa: CAWSDTGINQPQHF; j_gene: TRBJ1-5; v_gene: TRBV30; d_gene: .; abundance: few
CDR3nt: TGTGCCAGCAGTGAAGATGCGGGGGAGGGGCCCTACGAGCAGTACTTC; CDR3aa: CASSEDAGEGPYEQYF; j_gene: TRBJ2-7; v_gene: TRBV6-1; d_gene: TRBD2; abundance: .
CDR3nt: TGTGCCTGGAGTGGACAACTTTATTCACCCCTCCACTTT; CDR3aa: CAWSGQLYSPLHF; j_gene: TRBJ1-6; v_gene: TRBV30; d_gene: .; abundance: few
CDR3nt: TGTGCCAGCAGCTTAGGACAGTTCTCTGGAAACACCATATATTTT; CDR3aa: CASSLGQFSGNTIYF; j_gene: TRBJ1-3; v_gene: TRBV7-9; d_gene: .; abundance: .
CDR3nt: TGTGCCAGCTCACCAATGGGAAGCGGTGAAGCTTTCTTT; CDR3aa: CASSPMGSGEAFF; j_gene: TRBJ1-1; v_gene: TRBV18; d_gene: .; abundance: .
CDR3nt: TGTGCCAGCAGCTTGCTGACAGGGGTGGGCACTGAAGCTTTCTTT; CDR3aa: CASSLLTGVGTEAFF; j_gene: TRBJ1-1; v_gene: TRBV7-2; d_gene: TRBD1; abundance: .
CDR3nt: TGTGCCAGCAGCTTAGTAGGAAATAATGAAAAACTGTTTTTT; CDR3aa: CASSLVGNNEKLFF; j_gene: TRBJ1-4; v_gene: TRBV11-2; d_gene: .; abundance: .
CDR3nt: TGTGCCAGCAGCTTAACCGGCGATGAGCAGTTCTTC; CDR3aa: CASSLTGDEQFF; j_gene: TRBJ2-1; v_gene: TRBV7-9; d_gene: .; abundance: .
CDR3nt: TGTGCCAGCAGTTACCAGGGACCCCGAGAGCAGTACTTC; CDR3aa: CASSYQGPREQYF; j_gene: TRBJ2-7; v_gene: TRBV28; d_gene: .; abundance: .
CDR3nt: TGTGCCAGCAGCGTAAGGTGGGGCTCGGCTTTCTTT; CDR3aa: CASSVRWGSAFF; j_gene: TRBJ1-1; v_gene: TRBV12-3/TRBV12-4; d_gene: .; abundance: .
CDR3nt: TGTGCCAGCAGCTCGAGGGCTTTCGCAGATACGCAGTATTTT; CDR3aa: CASSSRAFADTQYF; j_gene: TRBJ2-3; v_gene: TRBV5-4; d_gene: .; abundance: .
CDR3nt: TGCAGCGTGGCCGGGACAGGGAACGTCTACACCAAAAACATTCAGTACTTC; CDR3aa: CSVAGTGNVYTKNIQYF; j_gene: TRBJ2-4; v_gene: TRBV29-1; d_gene: TRBD1; abundance: .
CDR3nt: TGTGCCACCAGTGATCCCGGGACAGGAAGGGAGACCCAGTACTTC; CDR3aa: CATSDPGTGRETQYF; j_gene: TRBJ2-5; v_gene: TRBV24-1; d_gene: TRBD1; abundance: .
CDR3nt: TGTGCCAGCAGCGAGGGCTCTGGAAACACCATATATTTT; CDR3aa: CASSEGSGNTIYF; j_gene: TRBJ1-3; v_gene: TRBV6-5; d_gene: .; abundance: .
CDR3nt: TGTGCCAGCAGCTTATTTTTTGGGGGTCTCTCCTACAATGAGCAGTTCTTC; CDR3aa: CASSLFFGGLSYNEQFF; j_gene: TRBJ2-1; v_gene: TRBV11-2; d_gene: .; abundance: .
CDR3nt: TGTGCCAGCAGCTTAGGCAGCTCCTACGAGCAGTACTTC; CDR3aa: CASSLGSSYEQYF; j_gene: TRBJ2-7; v_gene: TRBV13; d_gene: .; abundance: .
CDR3nt: TGTGCCAGCAGCTTTAGGGGAATTGAGACCCAGTACTTC; CDR3aa: CASSFRGIETQYF; j_gene: TRBJ2-5; v_gene: TRBV11-2; d_gene: .; abundance: .
CDR3nt: TGTGCCAGCAGCGTAGAGGGTACGGGGCCTAAATTCGAGCAGTACTTC; CDR3aa: CASSVEGTGPKFEQYF; j_gene: TRBJ2-7; v_gene: TRBV9; d_gene: .; abundance: .